This TCR beta chain was identified during a study of T cells in Graves' hyperthyroidism and ophthalmopathy. Study as a whole: Staff took peripheral blood when the initial diagnosis was made, before any treatment began.

For this clonotype: Its antigen is not known.

Disease duration was under 3 months in the ophthalmopathy patients, who also had a Clinical Activity Score of at least 3 and a NOSPECS grade of at least 4. General study findings and limits: Blood also contained most expanded thyroid clonotypes above 0.001.

TCR beta CDR3 regions were amplified from RNA. During a first-round RT-PCR of the TCR CDR3, the HTBI primer set was used. TCRdb re-called the multiplex PCR reads with MiXCR, one entry per CDR3 protein. The sample gives roughly 500,000 distinct CDR3 sequences, 15% to 20% of which show up once; 25% to 30% is in the top ten. Source material: blood. This TCR was sampled from a woman aged 25 to 45 with Graves' ophthalmopathy.

This chain's CDR3 is CSGRSHYEQYF. The CDR3 DNA sequence: TGCAGTGGTAGGAGTCACTACGAGCAGTACTTC. This chain joins TRBV20-1 and TRBJ2-7, with D unclear. CDR3 length equals 11 residues. The V gene lost 7 bases and the J gene lost 3 bases, with 10 bases spanning the gap. Germline values: CDR1 DFQATT, CDR2 SNEGSKA (reference sequence).